One and the same sample provided the 18 T cell receptor beta chains below, sequenced in a study of blood T cells in healthy people across ages. It was with a sample-barcoded 5' primer and a J-beta primer mix that a second PCR of roughly 6 to 11 cycles was run. TCRdb redid the calling of the 5' RACE reads with MiXCR, one entry per CDR3 protein. The table includes 700,000 to 800,000 distinct CDR3 sequences, 35% to 45% detected once. Specimen: blood. All receptors come from a woman in her fifties or sixties in good health.

The V and J genes are TRBV6-1 and TRBJ1-4, with D tentatively TRBD1 (5 bases). Germline loops: CDR1 MNHNS, CDR2 SASEGT. The CDR3 is made up of 12 amino acids. V was pared by 6 bases and J by 6 bases, with 8 bases between. The CDR3 DNA reads as TGTGCCAGCAGGGGGCTCGATGAAAAACTGTTTTTT. It codes for CASRGLDEKLFF.

This clonotype appeared a few times. The chain is built from TRBV5-6 and TRBJ2-1; no firm D call. CDR1 is SGHDT and CDR2 is YYEEEE in the germline V gene. This CDR3 is built from 16 residues. V lost 3 bases and J lost 9, with 22 bases in between. DNA of the CDR3: TGTGCCAGCAGCTCAGCAAGAATGGGGTATATCAGTGAGCAGTTCTTC. This encodes CASSSARMGYISEQFF.

The chain joins TRBV18 to TRBJ2-3; D unclear. CDR3 size: 13 residues. Trimming cost V 5 bases and J 0 bases, with 6 bases left between them. Germline lookup yields CDR1 KGHSH and CDR2 LQKENI. The CDR3: CASSMTSTDTQYF. The CDR3 DNA is TGTGCCAGCTCAATGACTAGCACAGATACGCAGTATTTT.

The rearrangement uses TRBV10-3 and TRBJ2-3, with 8 bases matching TRBD2. The CDR3 runs 15 residues. V lost 7 bases and J lost 3; bases outside the gene matches: 9. Germline CDR1 ENHRY, CDR2 SYGVKD. The CDR3 coding sequence is TGTGCCATCAATAAAGCGGGAGCTTCGACAGATACGCAGTATTTT. Encoded protein: CAINKAGASTDTQYF.

The chain combines TRBV11-2 with TRBJ2-5; TRBD2 aligns across 8 bases. TRBJ2-4 matches the DNA end more closely, so the J call is doubtful. The CDR3 loop spans 24 amino acids. Germline-derived CDR1 and CDR2 are SGHAT and FQNNGV. The CDR3 coding sequence is TGTGCCAGCAGCTTACGGGTGTTCTCCAGCTCCATAGCGGGAATAGCCCTAGCCAAAAACATTCAGTACTTC. It codes for CASSLRVFSSSIAGIALAKNIQYF.

In this sample, this clonotype turned up a few times. The gene calls are TRBV20-1 and TRBJ1-5; a possible D gene is TRBD1 (5 bases). The germline gives CDR1 DFQATT, CDR2 SNEGSKA (reference sequence). V lost 1 base, J lost 0 bases, and 10 bases lay in between. This CDR3 comprises 15 residues. The CDR3, as DNA: TGCAGTGCTAGAGTTGGGGGGAATAGCAATCAGCCCCAGCATTTT. Amino acids: CSARVGGNSNQPQHF.

This clonotype was seen a few times. The chain combines TRBV12-3 or TRBV12-4 with TRBJ1-2, with a possible D match to TRBD1 (6 bases). With 7 bases removed from V and 2 bases from J, the gap between germline ends came to 17 bases. CDR3 size: 15 residues. In DNA form, the CDR3 reads TGTGCCAGCACCCTCGGCCGGACAGAGAACTATGGCTACACCTTC. Its protein is CASTLGRTENYGYTF.

This clonotype showed up many times. The chain combines TRBV7-9 with TRBJ2-7, with D possibly TRBD2 on 5 matching bases. CDR1 is SEHNR and CDR2 is FQNEAQ in the germline V gene (reference sequence). CDR3 length equals 14 residues. V shed 0 bases and J shed 4 bases, with 10 bases lying between them. The CDR3 loop is CASSLASGGYEQYF. The CDR3 DNA sequence: TGTGCCAGCAGCTTAGCATCAGGAGGATACGAGCAGTACTTC. Combining the CDR3 with reference TRBV7-9 and TRBJ2-7 gives the whole variable domain DTGVSQNPRHKITKRGQNVTFRCDPISEHNRLYWYRQTLGQGPEFLTYFQNEAQLEKSRLLSDRFSAERPKGSFSTLEIQRTEQGDSAMYLCASSLASGGYEQYFGPGTRLTVT.

This rearrangement joins TRBV7-2 to TRBJ1-3; 8 bases map to TRBD1. Germline lookup yields CDR1 SGHTA and CDR2 FQGNSA. Unmatched junction bases numbered 1, after V lost 3 bases and J lost 3 bases. The CDR3 has 14 residues. The DNA for the CDR3 is TGTGCCAGCAGCTTCGGACAGGGTGGAAACACCATATATTTT. It translates to CASSFGQGGNTIYF.

The sample holds one count of this clonotype. This chain joins TRBV12-5 and TRBJ2-7; 7 bases fit TRBD1. Germline values: CDR1 LGHNT, CDR2 FRNRAP. V lost 8 bases to trimming and J lost 7 bases; unmatched junction nucleotides: 20. CDR3 size: 16 residues. The CDR3 DNA follows: TGTGCTAGTTCCGCTCCGGGACAGATCTCCTACAATGAGCAGTACTTC. This sequence encodes CASSAPGQISYNEQYF.

The table lists this clonotype with many counts. The chain carries TRBV20-1 and TRBJ2-5; 12 nucleotides agree with TRBD2. This CDR3 spans 13 amino acids. In germline, CDR1 is DFQATT, CDR2 SNEGSKA (reference sequence). The CDR3 DNA sequence: TGCAGCGCCAGGACTAGCGGGAAGGAGACCCAGTACTTC. Its protein is CSARTSGKETQYF.

This clonotype was observed at least ten times. The chain employs TRBV10-3 and TRBJ2-1; 14 positions match TRBD2. Germline loops: CDR1 ENHRY, CDR2 SYGVKD. The CDR3 covers 18 residues. V gave up 4 bases and J gave up 7 bases; unmatched junction bases: 12. CDR3 sequence: CAISASGTSGSARNEQFF. The CDR3 nucleotides are TGTGCCATCAGTGCATCCGGGACTAGCGGGAGCGCAAGAAATGAGCAGTTCTTC.

This clonotype occurred a few times. The chain couples TRBV4-1 to TRBJ2-5; 10 nucleotides match TRBD1. Judging by the DNA end, TRBJ2-7 fits better; the J call may be wrong. There are 16 residues in the CDR3. Germline V gene data show CDR1 as MGHRA and CDR2 as YSYEKL. The CDR3 bases are TGCGCCAGCAGCCCTTTGGGGACAGGGGCTGGTTACGAGCAGTACTTC. Its translation is CASSPLGTGAGYEQYF.

This clonotype was recorded a few times. The V and J genes are TRBV9 and TRBJ1-6; D ambiguous. The length of the CDR3 is 16 residues. The germline CDR1 and CDR2 sequences are SGDLS and YYNGEE. Trimming cost V 4 bases and J 0 bases, with 11 bases left between them. The CDR3 protein is CASSMDGGSYNSPLHF. The CDR3 DNA reads as TGTGCCAGCAGCATGGACGGAGGCTCCTATAATTCACCCCTCCACTTT.

This clonotype has only a few counts. The rearrangement links TRBV27 to TRBJ2-1, with D perhaps TRBD2 (5 bases). Germline V gene sequence: CDR1 MNHEY, CDR2 SMNVEV (reference sequence). Trimming shortened V by 6 bases and J by 6 bases, and 18 bases separated the two germline ends. The CDR3 is 15 residues long. Here the CDR3 DNA reads TGTGCCAGCAGGACCGGGTTCAATCGGGGCAATGAGCAGTTCTTC. Translated: CASRTGFNRGNEQFF.

This clonotype occurred once. The chain is built from TRBV7-9 and TRBJ2-1; 10 bases fit TRBD2. The trim removed 1 base at V and 5 bases at J, leaving 5 bases unmatched. This CDR3 is built from 16 residues. Germline assignment: CDR1 SEHNR and CDR2 FQNEAQ (reference sequence). The DNA for the CDR3 is TGTGCCAGCAGCTTAGGCGGGACTAGCGATAACAATGAGCAGTTCTTC. This translates into CASSLGGTSDNNEQFF.

The rearrangement uses TRBV6-6 and TRBJ1-6; 9 bases are a match to TRBD1. V was clipped by 6 bases and J by 4 bases; unmatched bases: 4. The CDR3 has 15 amino acids. Looked up from germline, CDR1 is MNHNY and CDR2 is SVGAGI (reference sequence). This chain's CDR3 is CASRTGGAYNSPLHF. As DNA, the CDR3 is TGTGCCAGCAGGACAGGGGGGGCTTATAATTCACCCCTCCACTTT.

This clonotype turned up a few times. The V and J genes are TRBV6-6 and TRBJ2-5; 7 bases line up with TRBD2. Trimming cost V 6 bases and J 10 bases; bases outside gene matches: 14. The CDR3 has 14 amino acids. Germline lookup yields CDR1 MNHNY and CDR2 SVGAGI (reference sequence). The CDR3 sequence: CASSPRGVGSDQYF. The CDR3 DNA reads TGTGCCAGCAGCCCACGGGGGGTAGGGTCGGACCAGTACTTC.